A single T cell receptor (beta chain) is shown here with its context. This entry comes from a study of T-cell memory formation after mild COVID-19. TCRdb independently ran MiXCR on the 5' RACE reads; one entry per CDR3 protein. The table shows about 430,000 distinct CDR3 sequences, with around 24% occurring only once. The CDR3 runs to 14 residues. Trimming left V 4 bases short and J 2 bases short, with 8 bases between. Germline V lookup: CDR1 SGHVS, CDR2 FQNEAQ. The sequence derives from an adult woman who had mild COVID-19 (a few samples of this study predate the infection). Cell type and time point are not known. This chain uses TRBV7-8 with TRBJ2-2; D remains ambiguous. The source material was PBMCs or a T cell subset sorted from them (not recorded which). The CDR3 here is CASSSRPNTGELFF. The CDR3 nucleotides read TGTGCCAGCAGCTCAAGGCCAAACACCGGGGAGCTGTTTTTT.